The rows below give T cell receptor beta chains drawn from one sample of a study of long-term antiretroviral therapy in people with HIV. The assay was immunoSEQ multiplex PCR, and TCRdb's table has in-frame clones only and misses some. The table has some 30,000 clones, about 93% seen once. Sequences were derived from unsorted PBMCs, sampled 5 to 5.5 years after starting antiretroviral therapy. The receptors were sampled from a woman in her forties with HIV. Both conserved end residues are part of each CDR3. The D gene is left open where the match is weak. The size entry is marked missing in some rows and otherwise reads once, few, many or a size class.

V gene: TRBV18; CDR3 length: 12; clone size: -; D gene: -; J gene: TRBJ1-4; CDR3 protein: CASSRSTEKLFF; CDR3 DNA: TGTGCCAGCTCACGGAGTACCGAAAAACTGTTTTTT
V gene: TRBV7-2; CDR3 length: 15; clone size: -; D gene: TRBD2; J gene: TRBJ2-1; CDR3 protein: CASSLVASGSYEQFF; CDR3 DNA: TGTGCCAGCAGCTTAGTAGCTAGCGGGAGCTATGAGCAGTTCTTC
V gene: TRBV11-3; CDR3 length: 15; clone size: -; D gene: -; J gene: TRBJ1-2; CDR3 protein: CASSYRGGPNYGYTF; CDR3 DNA: TGTGCCAGCAGCTACCGGGGGGGCCCTAACTATGGCTACACCTTC
V gene: TRBV5-1; CDR3 length: 15; clone size: -; D gene: -; J gene: TRBJ1-3; CDR3 protein: CASSLERTSGNTIYF; CDR3 DNA: TGCGCCAGCAGCTTGGAGAGGACCTCTGGAAACACCATATATTTT
V gene: TRBV30; CDR3 length: 12; clone size: -; D gene: -; J gene: TRBJ2-5; CDR3 protein: CAWRTGGETQYF; CDR3 DNA: TGTGCCTGGAGAACAGGCGGCGAGACCCAGTACTTC
V gene: TRBV7-6; CDR3 length: 16; clone size: -; D gene: -; J gene: TRBJ2-2; CDR3 protein: CASSSSGFYSTGELFF; CDR3 DNA: TGTGCCAGCAGCTCCTCAGGGTTTTATAGCACCGGGGAGCTGTTTTTT
V gene: TRBV25-1; CDR3 length: 14; clone size: -; D gene: -; J gene: TRBJ1-2; CDR3 protein: CASSGLMGPSGYTF; CDR3 DNA: TGTGCCAGCAGTGGGCTGATGGGTCCAAGTGGCTACACCTTC
V gene: TRBV9; CDR3 length: 15; clone size: -; D gene: -; J gene: TRBJ2-5; CDR3 protein: CASSPGDRSQETQYF; CDR3 DNA: TGTGCCAGCAGCCCCGGTGACAGGAGCCAAGAGACCCAGTACTTC
V gene: TRBV7-9; CDR3 length: 13; clone size: -; D gene: -; J gene: TRBJ2-7; CDR3 protein: CASSPRTSHEQYF; CDR3 DNA: TGTGCCAGCAGCCCTCGGACAAGCCACGAGCAGTACTTC
V gene: TRBV18; CDR3 length: 14; clone size: -; D gene: TRBD2; J gene: TRBJ2-7; CDR3 protein: CASSGGTTSYEQYF; CDR3 DNA: TGTGCCAGCTCGGGGGGGACTACCTCCTACGAGCAGTACTTC
V gene: TRBV6-1; CDR3 length: 14; clone size: -; D gene: TRBD1; J gene: TRBJ1-2; CDR3 protein: CASSNIDRVEGYTF; CDR3 DNA: TGTGCCAGCAGTAATATAGACAGGGTTGAGGGCTACACCTTC
V gene: TRBV7-9; CDR3 length: 14; clone size: -; D gene: TRBD1; J gene: TRBJ2-5; CDR3 protein: CASSSSGTEETQYF; CDR3 DNA: TGTGCCAGCAGCTCCTCCGGGACAGAAGAGACCCAGTACTTC
V gene: TRBV5-1; CDR3 length: 15; clone size: -; D gene: TRBD2; J gene: TRBJ2-2; CDR3 protein: CASSLVGLATGELFF; CDR3 DNA: TGCGCCAGCAGCTTGGTGGGACTAGCTACCGGGGAGCTGTTTTTT
V gene: TRBV7-8; CDR3 length: 15; clone size: -; D gene: -; J gene: TRBJ1-2; CDR3 protein: CASSLGVGQNYGYTF; CDR3 DNA: TGTGCCAGCAGCTTAGGGGTCGGACAGAACTATGGCTACACCTTC
V gene: TRBV5-6; CDR3 length: 15; clone size: -; D gene: -; J gene: TRBJ1-5; CDR3 protein: CASSLGGQHNQPQHF; CDR3 DNA: TGTGCCAGCAGCTTGGGGGGACAACACAATCAGCCCCAGCATTTT
V gene: TRBV9; CDR3 length: 16; clone size: -; D gene: -; J gene: TRBJ1-6; CDR3 protein: CASSVGGSSYNSPLHF; CDR3 DNA: TGTGCCAGCAGCGTAGGTGGAAGCTCCTATAATTCACCCCTCCACTTT
V gene: TRBV6-6; CDR3 length: 14; clone size: -; D gene: TRBD2; J gene: TRBJ2-7; CDR3 protein: CASSYSYAGVEQYF; CDR3 DNA: TGTGCCAGCAGTTACTCCTATGCGGGGGTCGAGCAGTACTTC
V gene: TRBV2; CDR3 length: 15; clone size: once; D gene: -; J gene: TRBJ2-1; CDR3 protein: CASSRASVLYNEQFF; CDR3 DNA: TGTGCCAGCAGCAGGGCTAGCGTCCTCTACAATGAGCAGTTCTTC
V gene: TRBV14; CDR3 length: 16; clone size: once; D gene: TRBD1; J gene: TRBJ1-4; CDR3 protein: CASSQLQGQGTGKLFF; CDR3 DNA: TGTGCCAGCAGCCAATTGCAGGGACAGGGTACCGGAAAACTGTTTTTT
V gene: TRBV6-6; CDR3 length: 12; clone size: -; D gene: -; J gene: TRBJ1-5; CDR3 protein: CASGGGNQPQHF; CDR3 DNA: TGTGCCAGCGGGGGGGGCAATCAGCCCCAGCATTTT
V gene: TRBV30; CDR3 length: 14; clone size: once; D gene: -; J gene: TRBJ2-7; CDR3 protein: CAWSVPGVTYEQYF; CDR3 DNA: TGTGCCTGGAGTGTGCCGGGGGTGACCTACGAGCAGTACTTC
V gene: TRBV11-1; CDR3 length: 15; clone size: once; D gene: -; J gene: TRBJ2-7; CDR3 protein: CASSAYAAVAYEQYF; CDR3 DNA: TGTGCCAGCAGCGCTTATGCGGCCGTAGCCTACGAGCAGTACTTC
V gene: TRBV7-8; CDR3 length: 14; clone size: -; D gene: -; J gene: TRBJ2-1; CDR3 protein: CASSLESSYNEQFF; CDR3 DNA: TGTGCCAGCAGCTTGGAGAGCTCCTACAATGAGCAGTTCTTC
V gene: TRBV9; CDR3 length: 15; clone size: -; D gene: -; J gene: TRBJ1-1; CDR3 protein: CASSVLPDGRGVAFF; CDR3 DNA: TGTGCCAGCAGCGTCCTCCCGGACGGAAGAGGTGTAGCTTTCTTT
V gene: TRBV11-3; CDR3 length: 16; clone size: -; D gene: TRBD2; J gene: TRBJ2-2; CDR3 protein: CASSSRTSGNTGELFF; CDR3 DNA: TGTGCCAGCAGCTCCCGGACTAGCGGGAACACCGGGGAGCTGTTTTTT
V gene: TRBV7-2; CDR3 length: 14; clone size: -; D gene: -; J gene: TRBJ2-1; CDR3 protein: CASSSRGSIYEQFF; CDR3 DNA: TGTGCCAGCAGCTCCAGGGGTAGTATCTATGAGCAGTTCTTC
V gene: TRBV7-9; CDR3 length: 14; clone size: once; D gene: TRBD1; J gene: TRBJ2-5; CDR3 protein: CASSQRTGQETQYF; CDR3 DNA: TGTGCCAGCAGCCAGAGGACAGGGCAAGAGACCCAGTACTTC
V gene: TRBV11-3; CDR3 length: 13; clone size: -; D gene: -; J gene: TRBJ1-1; CDR3 protein: CASSLERDTEAFF; CDR3 DNA: TGTGCCAGCAGCTTAGAGAGGGACACTGAAGCTTTCTTT
V gene: TRBV2; CDR3 length: 13; clone size: -; D gene: -; J gene: TRBJ2-5; CDR3 protein: CASRSWPQETQYF; CDR3 DNA: TGTGCCAGTAGGAGTTGGCCCCAAGAGACCCAGTACTTC
V gene: TRBV7-6; CDR3 length: 16; clone size: once; D gene: -; J gene: TRBJ2-5; CDR3 protein: CASSLRETGNQETQYF; CDR3 DNA: TGTGCCAGCAGCCTTCGGGAGACAGGCAATCAAGAGACCCAGTACTTC
V gene: TRBV11-2; CDR3 length: 14; clone size: -; D gene: -; J gene: TRBJ2-7; CDR3 protein: CASSLVQGGYEQYF; CDR3 DNA: TGTGCCAGCAGCTTAGTACAGGGAGGGTACGAGCAGTACTTC
V gene: TRBV19; CDR3 length: 13; clone size: once; D gene: TRBD1; J gene: TRBJ1-2; CDR3 protein: CASIPGQAYGYTF; CDR3 DNA: TGTGCCAGTATACCGGGACAGGCCTATGGCTACACCTTC
V gene: TRBV5-4; CDR3 length: 15; clone size: -; D gene: -; J gene: TRBJ2-3; CDR3 protein: CASSGGPSDTDTQYF; CDR3 DNA: TGTGCCAGCAGCGGGGGGCCCAGCGACACAGATACGCAGTATTTT
V gene: TRBV7-9; CDR3 length: 14; clone size: few; D gene: TRBD2; J gene: TRBJ2-1; CDR3 protein: CASSLVGLHNEQFF; CDR3 DNA: TGTGCCAGCAGCTTAGTGGGACTACACAATGAGCAGTTCTTC
V gene: TRBV6-1; CDR3 length: 13; clone size: -; D gene: TRBD1; J gene: TRBJ2-1; CDR3 protein: CASSRQGEDEQFF; CDR3 DNA: TGTGCCAGCAGTCGACAGGGGGAGGATGAGCAGTTCTTC
V gene: TRBV9; CDR3 length: 14; clone size: -; D gene: -; J gene: TRBJ1-2; CDR3 protein: CASSQGGSGYGYTF; CDR3 DNA: TGTGCCAGCAGCCAAGGGGGGAGCGGCTATGGCTACACCTTC
V gene: TRBV19; CDR3 length: 16; clone size: -; D gene: TRBD2; J gene: TRBJ2-3; CDR3 protein: CASSTGLAGGTDTQYF; CDR3 DNA: TGTGCCAGTAGTACCGGACTAGCGGGAGGAACAGATACGCAGTATTTT
V gene: TRBV18; CDR3 length: 12; clone size: once; D gene: -; J gene: TRBJ2-5; CDR3 protein: CASSPSPETQYF; CDR3 DNA: TGTGCCAGCTCACCTAGCCCAGAGACCCAGTACTTC
V gene: TRBV29-1; CDR3 length: 12; clone size: -; D gene: -; J gene: TRBJ1-1; CDR3 protein: CSVHNPYTEAFF; CDR3 DNA: TGCAGCGTGCACAACCCCTACACTGAAGCTTTCTTT
V gene: TRBV21-1; CDR3 length: 14; clone size: -; D gene: -; J gene: TRBJ2-5; CDR3 protein: CASSPDRFEETQYF; CDR3 DNA: TGTGCCAGCAGCCCGGACAGATTCGAAGAGACCCAGTACTTC
V gene: TRBV18; CDR3 length: 15; clone size: -; D gene: TRBD1; J gene: TRBJ1-5; CDR3 protein: CASSPDRGGNQPQHF; CDR3 DNA: TGTGCCAGCTCACCGGACAGGGGGGGCAATCAGCCCCAGCATTTT
V gene: TRBV27; CDR3 length: 15; clone size: -; D gene: TRBD1; J gene: TRBJ1-5; CDR3 protein: CASSSIQGINQPQHF; CDR3 DNA: TGTGCCAGCAGTTCAATACAGGGGATCAACCAGCCCCAGCATTTT
V gene: TRBV6-1; CDR3 length: 14; clone size: once; D gene: -; J gene: TRBJ2-7; CDR3 protein: CASSNPGESYEQYF; CDR3 DNA: TGTGCCAGCAGTAATCCAGGAGAATCCTACGAGCAGTACTTC
V gene: TRBV19; CDR3 length: 13; clone size: -; D gene: -; J gene: TRBJ2-3; CDR3 protein: CASSPRLGDTQYF; CDR3 DNA: TGTGCCAGTAGTCCAAGACTAGGAGATACGCAGTATTTT
V gene: TRBV11-2; CDR3 length: 12; clone size: -; D gene: -; J gene: TRBJ1-1; CDR3 protein: CASSPLSGEAFF; CDR3 DNA: TGTGCCAGCAGTCCTCTTTCCGGCGAGGCTTTCTTT
V gene: TRBV6-1; CDR3 length: 11; clone size: once; D gene: -; J gene: TRBJ2-7; CDR3 protein: CASSTPGLQYF; CDR3 DNA: TGTGCCAGCAGCACTCCAGGGCTTCAGTACTTC
V gene: TRBV9; CDR3 length: 15; clone size: -; D gene: -; J gene: TRBJ2-7; CDR3 protein: CASSSFEGPNEEQYF; CDR3 DNA: TGTGCCAGCAGCTCCTTCGAGGGCCCAAATGAAGAGCAGTACTTC
V gene: TRBV7-6; CDR3 length: 15; clone size: -; D gene: TRBD2; J gene: TRBJ2-1; CDR3 protein: CASSQLADSYNEQFF; CDR3 DNA: TGTGCCAGCAGCCAACTAGCGGACTCCTACAATGAGCAGTTCTTC
V gene: TRBV7-2; CDR3 length: 14; clone size: -; D gene: -; J gene: TRBJ1-2; CDR3 protein: CASSPYGENYGYTF; CDR3 DNA: TGTGCCAGCAGCCCCTATGGGGAAAACTATGGCTACACCTTC
V gene: TRBV27; CDR3 length: 16; clone size: -; D gene: -; J gene: TRBJ1-2; CDR3 protein: CASSLQGPGADGGYTF; CDR3 DNA: TGTGCCAGCAGTTTACAGGGACCAGGGGCCGACGGGGGCTACACCTTC
V gene: TRBV10-1; CDR3 length: 14; clone size: -; D gene: TRBD1; J gene: TRBJ2-7; CDR3 protein: CASSPGTEVYEQYF; CDR3 DNA: TGCGCCAGCAGTCCCGGGACAGAGGTCTACGAGCAGTACTTC
V gene: TRBV9; CDR3 length: 20; clone size: -; D gene: TRBD2; J gene: TRBJ2-1; CDR3 protein: CASSVGGLAEGVTLYNEQFF; CDR3 DNA: TGTGCCAGCAGCGTAGGGGGACTAGCGGAGGGGGTTACCTTATACAATGAGCAGTTCTTC
V gene: TRBV6-1; CDR3 length: 15; clone size: -; D gene: TRBD1; J gene: TRBJ1-1; CDR3 protein: CASSAGQALNTEAFF; CDR3 DNA: TGTGCCAGCAGTGCCGGACAGGCCCTGAACACTGAAGCTTTCTTT
V gene: TRBV4-3; CDR3 length: 14; clone size: -; D gene: -; J gene: TRBJ1-2; CDR3 protein: CASSQDSRVAGYTF; CDR3 DNA: TGCGCCAGCAGCCAAGATTCCAGGGTAGCAGGCTACACCTTC
V gene: TRBV19; CDR3 length: 14; clone size: -; D gene: -; J gene: TRBJ2-1; CDR3 protein: CASSWQGSYNEQFF; CDR3 DNA: TGTGCCAGTAGTTGGCAGGGCTCCTACAATGAGCAGTTCTTC
V gene: TRBV6-6; CDR3 length: 16; clone size: -; D gene: TRBD2; J gene: TRBJ2-7; CDR3 protein: CASSYGTSGGAYEQYF; CDR3 DNA: TGTGCCAGCAGTTACGGGACTAGCGGGGGGGCCTACGAGCAGTACTTC
V gene: TRBV6-1; CDR3 length: 15; clone size: -; D gene: -; J gene: TRBJ1-2; CDR3 protein: CASSEAPGLVYGYTF; CDR3 DNA: TGTGCCAGCAGTGAAGCCCCAGGCCTCGTTTATGGCTACACCTTC